Listed here are 22 T cell receptor beta chains from one sample, sequenced in a study of cytomegalovirus exposure and HLA in healthy donors. This table comes from immunoSEQ multiplex PCR, and its TCRdb copy is limited to in-frame clones, with some not included. The data show 200,000 or so clones, with around nine tenths seen just once and around 1% held by the top ten. Sequencing was done on a sample of PBMCs. The receptors shown here come from a woman under 30 in good health and CMV-seronegative.

This chain uses TRBV6-1 with TRBJ2-7; a possible D gene is TRBD2 (6 bases). Germline loops: CDR1 MNHNS, CDR2 SASEGT. The CDR3 is 12 amino acids. CDR3 coding DNA: TGTGCGTCGGGAGACCGGTCCTACGAGCAGTACTTC. It translates to CASGDRSYEQYF.

This chain connects TRBV5-1 to TRBJ2-1; D remains ambiguous. V was clipped by 3 bases and J by 8 bases, with 18 bases between them. This CDR3 is 15 amino acids long. The germline gives CDR1 SGHRS, CDR2 YFSETQ. The CDR3 coding sequence is TGCGCCAGCAGCTCCGATCAGGCGAGCATAGATGAGCAGTTCTTC. This translates into CASSSDQASIDEQFF.

This clone was observed once. J is TRBJ2-2 and V is TRBV4-1; 11 bases are a match to TRBD2. The germline V gene has CDR1 MGHRA and CDR2 YSYEKL. The J segment lost 0 bases and the V segment lost 3 bases, leaving 9 bases of the junction unmatched. The CDR3 spans 19 residues. The CDR3 is CASSHSPGLAVANTGELFF. CDR3 nucleotide sequence: TGCGCCAGCAGCCATTCACCGGGACTAGCGGTGGCGAACACCGGGGAGCTGTTTTTT.

The chain recombines TRBV5-1 with TRBJ1-2, with D uncertain. Per germline, CDR1 SGHRS and CDR2 YFSETQ. Trimming took 1 base from V and 0 from J, leaving 10 bases between them. The CDR3 length is 15 residues. CDR3 DNA: TGCGCCAGCAGCTTGCTCGGAGAAGCTAACTATGGCTACACCTTC. Protein: CASSLLGEANYGYTF.

V usage is TRBV5-1 and J usage is TRBJ1-2, with D possibly being TRBD1 (6 bases). CDR1 and CDR2 from the germline V gene are SGHRS and YFSETQ. V was shortened by 5 bases and J by 0 bases, with 11 bases between the two germline ends. The CDR3 runs 14 residues. The chain's CDR3 is CASRPGEANYGYTF. In nucleotides, the CDR3 is TGCGCCAGCAGACCAGGGGAAGCTAACTATGGCTACACCTTC.

The sample holds a few counts of this clone. This chain links TRBV7-2 with TRBJ1-1; D gene unclear. CDR1 is SGHTA, CDR2 FQGNSA, per germline. This CDR3 has 13 amino acids. Between the trimmed V and J ends, which lost 5 bases and 5 bases, there was a span of 12 bases. The CDR3 region is CASSQTRGTEAFF. The CDR3 coding sequence is TGTGCCAGCAGCCAAACCCGAGGGACTGAAGCTTTCTTT.

The V and J genes are TRBV28 and TRBJ1-5; 12 bases align to TRBD1. The CDR3 is 16 residues long. J lost 3 bases, V lost 5 bases, and 5 bases had no gene match. Germline V CDR1 and CDR2: MDHEN, SYDVKM. The CDR3, as DNA: TGTGCCAGCAGTAAAGGGACAGGGGGCCCCAATCAGCCCCAGCATTTT. Protein sequence: CASSKGTGGPNQPQHF.

The rearrangement joins TRBV30 to TRBJ2-7; 12 bases are shared with TRBD2. Germline V gene sequence: CDR1 GTSNPN, CDR2 SVGIG (reference sequence). Germline trimming cut 3 bases from V and 5 bases from J; bases unmatched to any gene: 5. The CDR3 covers 14 residues. The CDR3: CAWRTSGSLDEQYF. The CDR3 DNA follows: TGTGCCTGGAGGACTAGCGGGAGTCTCGACGAGCAGTACTTC.

The rearrangement links TRBV5-6 to TRBJ2-2; TRBD2 agrees at 13 bases. The CDR3 is made up of 18 amino acids. The J segment lost 5 bases and the V segment lost 0 bases, leaving 7 bases of the junction unmatched. Per germline, CDR1 SGHDT and CDR2 YYEEEE. The CDR3 region is CASSLDTSGRAKTGELFF. The CDR3 DNA sequence: TGTGCCAGCAGCTTGGATACTAGCGGGAGGGCCAAGACCGGGGAGCTGTTTTTT. The full variable domain, completed using reference TRBV5-6 and TRBJ2-2, is DAGVTQSPTHLIKTRGQQVTLRCSPKSGHDTVSWYQQALGQGPQFIFQYYEEEERQRGNFPDRFSGHQFPNYSSELNVNALLLGDSALYLCASSLDTSGRAKTGELFFGEGSRLTVL.

The chain combines TRBV6-1 with TRBJ1-1, with TRBD1 identical over 11 bases. This CDR3 is built from 15 residues. Germline CDR1 MNHNS, CDR2 SASEGT. After removal of 2 bases from V and 6 bases from J, the junction contained 5 bases not matched to a gene. The CDR3 here is CASSETGTGGAEAFF. CDR3 DNA: TGTGCCAGCAGTGAAACCGGGACAGGGGGGGCTGAAGCTTTCTTT.

This clone was observed a handful of times. J is TRBJ1-1 and V is TRBV5-1, with D uncertain. The CDR3 sequence is 15 residues long. Germline assignment: CDR1 SGHRS and CDR2 YFSETQ. V was trimmed by 4 bases and J by 0 bases, leaving 13 bases between them. The CDR3 here is CASSIFSEMNTEAFF. The CDR3 DNA follows: TGCGCCAGCAGCATATTCTCGGAGATGAACACTGAAGCTTTCTTT.

This sequence joins TRBV6-1 and TRBJ2-2; 9 positions match TRBD2. J lost 5 bases, V lost 6 bases, and 7 bases had no gene match. The length of the CDR3 is 15 residues. Germline V gene sequence: CDR1 MNHNS, CDR2 SASEGT. CDR3 region: CASRTLAGLTGELFF. CDR3 nucleotides: TGTGCCAGCAGAACACTAGCGGGCCTTACCGGGGAGCTGTTTTTT.

The chain is built from TRBV5-6 and TRBJ1-5; D remains unclear. V lost 0 bases, J lost 2 bases, and 12 bases lay in between. The CDR3 spans 16 residues. In germline, CDR1 is SGHDT, CDR2 YYEEEE. The CDR3 coding sequence is TGTGCCAGCAGCTTGGGGGCGGGCCTCGGCAATCAGCCCCAGCATTTT. Translation: CASSLGAGLGNQPQHF.

The chain couples TRBV6-6 to TRBJ1-4, with D tentatively TRBD1 (6 bases). Germline CDR1 is MNHNY and CDR2 is SVGAGI (reference sequence). V lost 2 bases and J lost 8, with 9 bases in between. This CDR3 is 13 amino acids long. The CDR3 nucleotides are TGTGCCAGCAGTTACACAGGGTGGGAAAAACTGTTTTTT. It specifies CASSYTGWEKLFF.

The chain uses TRBV11-2 and TRBJ2-1; 16 bases fit TRBD2. The germline CDR1 and CDR2 sequences are SGHAT and FQNNGV. The CDR3 contains 17 residues. Losses at the gene ends were 5 bases for V and 8 bases for J; bases not matched to a gene: 9. CDR3 nucleotide sequence: TGTGCCAGCAGCACCTATCGCGGGACTAGCGGGAGGGATGAGCAGTTCTTC. The encoded protein is CASSTYRGTSGRDEQFF.

V gene TRBV13 combines with J gene TRBJ1-2, with 12 bases that match TRBD1. Germline V gene lookup returns CDR1 PRHDT and CDR2 FYEKMQ (reference sequence). V shed 5 bases and J 13 bases; nucleotides not matched to a gene: 8. The CDR3 is 13 residues long. In nucleotides, the CDR3 is TGTGCCAGCAGCCCCGGGACAGGGGGCGTACCCACCTTC. Its translation is CASSPGTGGVPTF.

V is TRBV9 and J is TRBJ2-7; 7 positions agree with TRBD2. Germline V gives CDR1 SGDLS, CDR2 YYNGEE. The CDR3 is made up of 14 amino acids. Unmatched junction bases numbered 8, after V lost 4 bases and J lost 4 bases. CDR3 sequence reads: CASSPGGGPYEQYF. CDR3 bases: TGTGCCAGCAGCCCCGGCGGGGGTCCTTACGAGCAGTACTTC.

The chain has TRBV10-1 and TRBJ2-5; 8 bases match TRBD2. The V gene end was trimmed by 3 bases and the J gene end by 6 bases; junction bases not matched to a gene: 6. Germline lookup yields CDR1 WNHNN and CDR2 SYGVQD (reference sequence). There are 14 residues in the CDR3. CDR3 loop: CASSEAGDPKTQYF. The CDR3 DNA follows: TGCGCCAGCAGTGAAGCGGGGGATCCCAAGACCCAGTACTTC.

The J gene is TRBJ2-7, the V gene TRBV2; D not resolved. This CDR3 has 14 residues. From germline, CDR1 is SNHLY and CDR2 FYNNEI. V dropped 2 bases and J dropped 1 base, with 9 bases sitting between them. The CDR3 DNA follows: TGTGCCAGCAGTGAATGGTCAGGTTCCTACGAGCAGTACTTC. The encoded protein is CASSEWSGSYEQYF. Filled out from reference TRBV2 and TRBJ2-7, the complete variable domain reads EPEVTQTPSHQVTQMGQEVILRCVPISNHLYFYWYRQILGQKVEFLVSFYNNEISEKSEIFDDQFSVERPDGSNFTLKIRSTKLEDSAMYFCASSEWSGSYEQYFGPGTRLTVT.

This clone was seen only once. The chain uses TRBV30 and TRBJ2-1; TRBD2 aligns across 12 bases. CDR3 size: 17 residues. Germline V gene sequence: CDR1 GTSNPN, CDR2 SVGIG (reference sequence). Losses at the gene ends were 4 bases for V and 4 bases for J; bases not matched to a gene: 11. CDR3 amino acids: CAWTSGRARSGYNEQFF. In DNA, the CDR3 is TGTGCCTGGACTAGCGGGAGGGCTCGATCGGGGTACAATGAGCAGTTCTTC. The variable domain in full, completed from reference TRBV30 and TRBJ2-1, reads SQTIHQWPATLVQPVGSPLSLECTVEGTSNPNLYWYRQAAGRGLQLLFYSVGIGQISSEVPQNLSASRPQDRQFILSSKKLLLSDSGFYLCAWTSGRARSGYNEQFFGPGTRLTVL.

The CDR3, as DNA: TGTGCCAGCAGCTTAGGTACATCGGAAGCTTTCTTT. Its translation is CASSLGTSEAFF. This chain joins TRBV11-2 and TRBJ1-1, with unresolved D. Trimming took off 1 base at V and 8 bases at J, with 8 bases between the two ends. CDR1 and CDR2 from the germline V gene are SGHAT and FQNNGV. There are 12 residues in the CDR3. The full variable domain, with the rest looked up from reference TRBV11-2 and TRBJ1-1, is EAGVAQSPRYKIIEKRQSVAFWCNPISGHATLYWYQQILGQGPKLLIQFQNNGVVDDSQLPKDRFSAERLKGVDSTLKIQPAKLEDSAVYLCASSLGTSEAFFGQGTRLTVV.

This chain joins TRBV7-9 and TRBJ2-7; D ambiguous. The CDR3 length is 13 residues. Looked up from germline, CDR1 is SEHNR and CDR2 is FQNEAQ (reference sequence). Trimming removed 5 bases from V and 0 bases from J, with 8 bases in between. CDR3 in amino acids: CASSPSVSYEQYF. The CDR3 nucleotides read TGTGCCAGCAGCCCGTCTGTCTCCTACGAGCAGTACTTC.